These 17 T cell receptor beta chains originate from one sample sequenced in a study of cytomegalovirus exposure and HLA in healthy donors. The PCR contained 60 Vbeta and 13 Jbeta primers. Data came from immunoSEQ multiplex PCR; TCRdb stores just in-frame clones and leaves some out. In all, the sample yields about 110,000 clones. The specimen was PBMCs. These receptors were collected from a man younger than 45 in good health and CMV-seronegative.

The V and J genes are TRBV4-3 and TRBJ2-1, with 10 nucleotides matching TRBD2. This CDR3 has 15 amino acids. CDR1 is LGHNA and CDR2 is YSLEER in the germline V gene. V was clipped by 4 bases and J by 3 bases; unmatched bases: 3. The CDR3 is CASSLSGGVYNEQFF. In DNA, the CDR3 is TGCGCCAGCAGCCTAAGCGGGGGGGTCTACAATGAGCAGTTCTTC.

V gene TRBV27 combines with J gene TRBJ1-5; TRBD1 matches 7 bases. The CDR3 consists of 14 residues. Germline CDR1 reads MNHEY; CDR2 reads SMNVEV (reference sequence). V was pared by 6 bases and J by 2 bases, with 4 bases of the junction left unmatched. The CDR3 loop reads CASSRTGGNQPQHF. Here the CDR3 DNA reads TGTGCCAGCAGCCGAACAGGGGGCAATCAGCCCCAGCATTTT.

The chain has TRBV27 and TRBJ1-1; D is perhaps TRBD1 (6 bases). This CDR3 is built from 14 residues. The V gene lost 3 bases and the J gene lost 0 bases, with 8 bases spanning the gap. Germline CDR1 and CDR2: MNHEY and SMNVEV (reference sequence). DNA for the CDR3: TGTGCCAGCAGTTTTCAGGGGCTGAACACTGAAGCTTTCTTT. Protein: CASSFQGLNTEAFF.

This rearrangement joins TRBV18 to TRBJ1-5, with TRBD1 as a possible D gene (5 bases). Trimming took off 1 base at V and 1 base at J, with 11 bases between the two ends. This CDR3 contains 16 residues. Germline V lookup: CDR1 KGHSH, CDR2 LQKENI. The CDR3 protein is CASSPQGPPSNQPQHF. In DNA form, the CDR3 reads TGTGCCAGCTCACCACAGGGGCCGCCGAGCAATCAGCCCCAGCATTTT.

The V call is TRBV29-1, the J call TRBJ1-2; D perhaps matches TRBD1 (5 bases). Germline CDR1 and CDR2: SQVTM and ANQGSEA. V was pared by 4 bases and J by 2 bases, with 8 bases between. CDR3 length equals 12 residues. CDR3 in DNA: TGCAGCGTTGTAGACAGAAACTATGGCTACACCTTC. It codes for CSVVDRNYGYTF.

CDR3 bases: TGTGCCAGCGGGAGACAGGCCTACGAGCAGTACTTC. Amino acid sequence: CASGRQAYEQYF. The chain combines TRBV6-1 with TRBJ2-7; D perhaps matches TRBD1 (6 bases). Germline CDR1 and CDR2: MNHNS and SASEGT. This CDR3 region has 12 residues. V was shortened by 8 bases and J by 2 bases, with 10 bases between the two germline ends.

The gene calls are TRBV6-5 and TRBJ2-7, with 13 bases lining up with TRBD2. CDR1 is MNHEY and CDR2 is SVGAGI in the germline V gene. The CDR3 consists of 15 residues. V was pared by 7 bases and J by 0 bases, with 3 bases of the junction left unmatched. The CDR3 region is CASKTSGGASYEQYF. CDR3 in DNA: TGTGCCAGCAAAACTAGCGGGGGGGCCTCCTACGAGCAGTACTTC.

The gene calls are TRBV5-1 and TRBJ2-1; D perhaps matches TRBD2 (6 bases). This CDR3 comprises 15 residues. V shed 2 bases and J shed 5 bases, with 14 bases lying between them. Germline V gives CDR1 SGHRS, CDR2 YFSETQ. The CDR3 DNA sequence: TGCGCCAGCAGCTTCGCGGGACGTTCGAACAATGAGCAGTTCTTC. Translating it yields CASSFAGRSNNEQFF.

The rearrangement links TRBV10-3 to TRBJ1-1; TRBD1 matches 7 bases. CDR3 length: 14 amino acids. Germline CDR1 and CDR2: ENHRY and SYGVKD. V lost 5 bases and J lost 3; bases outside the gene matches: 6. The CDR3 region has the DNA TGTGCCATCAGTAGACAGGGCGAAGACACTGAAGCTTTCTTT. Protein: CAISRQGEDTEAFF.

The rearrangement links TRBV19 to TRBJ2-7; TRBD2 matches at 9 bases. The germline CDR1 and CDR2 sequences are LNHDA and SQIVND (reference sequence). Trimming cost V 5 bases and J 3 bases; bases outside gene matches: 5. CDR3 length equals 14 residues. Here the CDR3 DNA reads TGTGCCAGTAGTGCCGGGACTAGCTTCTACGAGCAGTACTTC. This codes for CASSAGTSFYEQYF.

The chain employs TRBV14 and TRBJ2-7, with D tentatively TRBD2 (6 bases). V lost 3 bases, J lost 7 bases, and 25 bases lay in between. CDR3 length equals 17 residues. Germline V gene lookup returns CDR1 SGHDN and CDR2 FVKESK. CDR3 sequence reads: CASSQKLLAGSSGEQYF. DNA for the CDR3: TGTGCCAGCAGCCAGAAGCTCCTGGCAGGGAGTAGCGGAGAGCAGTACTTC. Variable domain in full (rest from reference TRBV14 and TRBJ2-7): EAGVTQFPSHSVIEKGQTVTLRCDPISGHDNLYWYRRVMGKEIKFLLHFVKESKQDESGMPNNRFLAERTGGTYSTLKVQPAELEDSGVYFCASSQKLLAGSSGEQYFGPGTRLTVT.

The V call is TRBV19, the J call TRBJ2-6, with 9 positions matching TRBD1. The junction had 10 bases not matched to a gene; V was cut back by 7 bases and J by 0 bases. The germline V gene encodes CDR1 LNHDA and CDR2 SQIVND (reference sequence). The CDR3 length is 18 residues. The CDR3 DNA reads TGTGCCAGTACTACTCCGGACAGGGGCCTCTCTGGGGCCAACGTCCTGACTTTC. This translates into CASTTPDRGLSGANVLTF.

The chain links TRBV6-4 to TRBJ2-5, with D possibly being TRBD1 (6 bases). The closer fit of TRBJ2-7 to the DNA end suggests the J call may be wrong. Per the germline V gene, CDR1 is MRHNA and CDR2 is SNTAGT. This CDR3 has 16 residues. The CDR3, as DNA: TGTGCCAGCAGTGACTCGGCAGGGGAAATGACCTACGAGCAGTACTTC. Its protein is CASSDSAGEMTYEQYF.

This chain links TRBV27 with TRBJ2-3; 9 nucleotides match TRBD1. The CDR3 contains 16 residues. CDR1 MNHEY and CDR2 SMNVEV come from the germline V gene (reference sequence). V was pared by 5 bases and J by 5 bases, with 11 bases of the junction left unmatched. In nucleotides, the CDR3 is TGTGCCAGCAGTACCGCCGCGGGGACAGGGCTAGATACGCAGTATTTT. Amino acids: CASSTAAGTGLDTQYF.

The rearrangement links TRBV28 to TRBJ1-2; D may be TRBD1 (6 bases). The CDR3 is made up of 13 amino acids. Trimming pared 6 bases from V and 7 bases from J, leaving 15 bases between. Germline V gene data show CDR1 as MDHEN and CDR2 as SYDVKM. The CDR3 nucleotides read TGTGCCAGCAGGATCCAGACAGGAGCTGGCTACACCTTC. Encoded protein: CASRIQTGAGYTF.

This chain joins TRBV5-1 and TRBJ2-7, with 9 bases that match TRBD1. The J segment lost 5 bases and the V segment lost 2 bases, leaving 8 bases of the junction unmatched. This CDR3 has 15 residues. Germline V gives CDR1 SGHRS, CDR2 YFSETQ. The CDR3 coding sequence is TGCGCCAGCAGCTTCCGACAGGGGGGGTTCAACGAGCAGTACTTC. It translates to CASSFRQGGFNEQYF.

The V gene is TRBV7-9, the J gene TRBJ2-5; D may be TRBD1 (5 bases). This CDR3 region has 14 residues. With 3 bases removed from V and 1 base from J, the gap between germline ends came to 9 bases. Germline CDR1 reads SEHNR; CDR2 reads FQNEAQ (reference sequence). CDR3 in amino acids: CASSFRQSQETQYF. In DNA form, the CDR3 reads TGTGCCAGCAGCTTCCGACAGAGCCAAGAGACCCAGTACTTC.